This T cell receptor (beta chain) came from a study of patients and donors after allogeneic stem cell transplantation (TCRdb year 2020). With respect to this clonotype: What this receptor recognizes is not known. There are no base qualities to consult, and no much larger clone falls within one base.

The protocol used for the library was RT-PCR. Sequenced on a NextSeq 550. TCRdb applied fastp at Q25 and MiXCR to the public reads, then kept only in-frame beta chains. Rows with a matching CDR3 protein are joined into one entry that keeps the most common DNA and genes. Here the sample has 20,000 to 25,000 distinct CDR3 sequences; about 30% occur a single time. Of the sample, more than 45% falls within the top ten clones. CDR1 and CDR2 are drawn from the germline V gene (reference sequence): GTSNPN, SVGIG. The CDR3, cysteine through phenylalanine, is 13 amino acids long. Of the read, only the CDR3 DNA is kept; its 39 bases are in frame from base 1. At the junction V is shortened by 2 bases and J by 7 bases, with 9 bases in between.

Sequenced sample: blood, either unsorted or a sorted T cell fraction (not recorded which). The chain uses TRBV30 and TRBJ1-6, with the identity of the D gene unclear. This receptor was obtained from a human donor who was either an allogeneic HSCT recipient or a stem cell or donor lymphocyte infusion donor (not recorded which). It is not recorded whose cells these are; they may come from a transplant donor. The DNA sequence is TGTGCCTGGAGTACCAGGTCCAATTCACCCCTCCACTTT. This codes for CAWSTRSNSPLHF.